This T cell receptor beta chain was captured in a study of regulatory T cells in long-lasting Graves disease. Study background: Freshly diagnosed Graves' patients had used antithyroid drugs for under 3 months.

The V and J ends lost 3 bases and 3 bases respectively, with 9 bases between them. Germline values: CDR1 ENHRY, CDR2 SYGVKD. CDR3 size: 13 residues. Combining iRepertoire HTBI primers with Arm-PCR of CDR3 regions, the authors built TCR beta libraries. Via MiXCR, TCRdb re-called the multiplex PCR reads, giving one row per CDR3 protein. The data hold 400,000 to 500,000 distinct CDR3 sequences, with 14% to 15% observed a single time. This clonotype has more than one count but fewer than ten. Time point defined: newly diagnosed GD, antithyroid drugs for less than 3 months. From PBMCs, RNA was extracted and then used to make the TCR library. The sample was also reused in another study, on T cells in Graves' hyperthyroidism and ophthalmopathy.

J is TRBJ2-7 and V is TRBV10-3; no firm D call. The sequence was obtained from a woman between 40 and 55 years old with Graves disease. The sequences come from peripheral blood mononuclear cells (PBMCs), collected at new diagnosis, from a patient treated with antithyroid drugs. CDR3: CAISDGLHYEQYF. The CDR3 DNA sequence: TGTGCCATCAGTGACGGCCTCCACTACGAGCAGTACTTC.